The rows below give T cell receptor beta chains drawn from one sample of a study of blood T cell repertoires in COVID-19. Produced via immunoSEQ multiplex PCR; TCRdb's table is partial and in-frame only. Of approximately 220,000 clones listed, about 80% are singletons. Sample: peripheral blood. These TCRs come from a woman aged 60-70 years with acute or convalescent COVID-19. Each CDR3 is given with its conserved first and last residue. D genes are given only for firm matches. Expanded clones get a size class; other rows say once, few or many, or leave the size out.

abundance: NA; len: 13; d_gene: NA; j_gene: TRBJ1-2; v_gene: TRBV7-3; CDR3nt: TGTGCCAGCAGCTTAGGGGCGAACTATGGCTACACCTTC; CDR3aa: CASSLGANYGYTF
abundance: NA; len: 15; d_gene: TRBD2; j_gene: TRBJ2-5; v_gene: TRBV5-1; CDR3nt: TGCGCCAGCAGCAGGTCTAGCGGGGGCCAAGAGACCCAGTACTTC; CDR3aa: CASSRSSGGQETQYF
abundance: NA; len: 18; d_gene: NA; j_gene: TRBJ2-1; v_gene: TRBV7-3; CDR3nt: TGTGCCAGCAGCCCCGCTAGGGGGGGTCGAAGCTCCTACAATGAGCAGTTCTTC; CDR3aa: CASSPARGGRSSYNEQFF
abundance: NA; len: 12; d_gene: TRBD1; j_gene: TRBJ1-2; v_gene: TRBV13; CDR3nt: TGTGCCAGCAGCTGGACAGGGGGTGGCTACACCTTC; CDR3aa: CASSWTGGGYTF
abundance: NA; len: 12; d_gene: NA; j_gene: TRBJ1-2; v_gene: TRBV27; CDR3nt: TGTGCCAGCAGCCACTCACAGGGCGGCTACACCTTC; CDR3aa: CASSHSQGGYTF
abundance: NA; len: 14; d_gene: NA; j_gene: TRBJ1-5; v_gene: TRBV2; CDR3nt: TGTGCCAGCAGTCTTGGAGGGGCTTCGGCGCCCCAGCATTTT; CDR3aa: CASSLGGASAPQHF
abundance: NA; len: 18; d_gene: NA; j_gene: TRBJ2-2; v_gene: TRBV2; CDR3nt: TGTGCCAGCAGTGAATTCGAACAGGTACCCTCCCGTGGCGGGGAGCTGTTTTTT; CDR3aa: CASSEFEQVPSRGGELFF
abundance: NA; len: 15; d_gene: NA; j_gene: TRBJ1-2; v_gene: TRBV6-5; CDR3nt: TGTGCCAGCAGTTACTCGATCCCCGGGGGGGATGGCTACACCTTC; CDR3aa: CASSYSIPGGDGYTF
abundance: NA; len: 15; d_gene: TRBD2; j_gene: TRBJ2-5; v_gene: TRBV4-3; CDR3nt: TGCGCCAGCAGCCAATCGCGGGGGTACCAAGAGACCCAGTACTTC; CDR3aa: CASSQSRGYQETQYF
abundance: NA; len: 13; d_gene: NA; j_gene: TRBJ1-4; v_gene: TRBV6-5; CDR3nt: TGTGCCAGCAGCCCCCGGGGGGTTGAAAAACTGTTTTTT; CDR3aa: CASSPRGVEKLFF
abundance: NA; len: 14; d_gene: NA; j_gene: TRBJ2-7; v_gene: TRBV6-4; CDR3nt: TGTGCCAGCAGTGACTCGGAGGTGACCTACGAGCAGTACTTC; CDR3aa: CASSDSEVTYEQYF
abundance: NA; len: 15; d_gene: TRBD2; j_gene: TRBJ2-5; v_gene: TRBV3-1/TRBV3-2; CDR3nt: TGTGCCAGCAGCCAAGAGACGGGGGGCCAAGAGACCCAGTACTTC; CDR3aa: CASSQETGGQETQYF
abundance: NA; len: 13; d_gene: NA; j_gene: TRBJ2-3; v_gene: TRBV24-1; CDR3nt: TGTGCCACCAGTGAATCTGGGCCAGATACGCAGTATTTT; CDR3aa: CATSESGPDTQYF
abundance: NA; len: 15; d_gene: TRBD1; j_gene: TRBJ2-7; v_gene: TRBV27; CDR3nt: TGTGCCAGCAGTTTCCTAGGGACAGGGACGGGAGAGCAGTACTTC; CDR3aa: CASSFLGTGTGEQYF
abundance: NA; len: 15; d_gene: NA; j_gene: TRBJ2-7; v_gene: TRBV30; CDR3nt: TGTGCCTGGAGTTTTATCAGGGGGACTAGGGACGCGCAGTACTTC; CDR3aa: CAWSFIRGTRDAQYF
abundance: NA; len: 15; d_gene: TRBD2; j_gene: TRBJ2-1; v_gene: TRBV7-2; CDR3nt: TGTGCCAGCAGCTTGACTAGCGGGCAATACAATGAGCAGTTCTTC; CDR3aa: CASSLTSGQYNEQFF
abundance: NA; len: 10; d_gene: NA; j_gene: TRBJ2-5; v_gene: TRBV20-1; CDR3nt: TGCAGTGCCCAAAAAGAGACCCAGTACTTC; CDR3aa: CSAQKETQYF
abundance: NA; len: 13; d_gene: NA; j_gene: TRBJ2-2; v_gene: TRBV27; CDR3nt: TGTGCCAGCAGTTTAGTCAGGACCGGGGAGCTGTTTTTT; CDR3aa: CASSLVRTGELFF
abundance: once; len: 15; d_gene: NA; j_gene: TRBJ2-2; v_gene: TRBV5-1; CDR3nt: TGCGCCAGCAGCGACCACGGGGGATTTGGCGGGGAGCTGTTTTTT; CDR3aa: CASSDHGGFGGELFF
abundance: NA; len: 19; d_gene: TRBD1; j_gene: TRBJ1-6; v_gene: TRBV23-1; CDR3nt: TGCGCCAGCAGTATTTCCCGGCAGGGGGCTCCTTTTGGCGGCTCACCCCTCCACTTT; CDR3aa: CASSISRQGAPFGGSPLHF
abundance: few; len: 14; d_gene: NA; j_gene: TRBJ2-1; v_gene: TRBV5-1; CDR3nt: TGCGCCAGCAGCTTGGGTGGGGGGACGGTTGAGCAGTTCTTC; CDR3aa: CASSLGGGTVEQFF
abundance: NA; len: 14; d_gene: TRBD1; j_gene: TRBJ1-5; v_gene: TRBV6-5; CDR3nt: TGTGCCAGCAGGCAGACAGGGGGCCGTCAGCCCCAGCATTTT; CDR3aa: CASRQTGGRQPQHF
abundance: NA; len: 19; d_gene: TRBD1; j_gene: TRBJ2-7; v_gene: TRBV2; CDR3nt: TGTGCCAGCAGTGAACCCCGGACAGGGGAAGGGGTGATCTTCTACGAGCAGTACTTC; CDR3aa: CASSEPRTGEGVIFYEQYF
abundance: NA; len: 16; d_gene: TRBD1; j_gene: TRBJ2-7; v_gene: TRBV5-1; CDR3nt: TGCGCCAGCAGCGCAACTTTAGGACAGGCACCCTACGAGCAGTACTTC; CDR3aa: CASSATLGQAPYEQYF
abundance: NA; len: 14; d_gene: NA; j_gene: TRBJ2-3; v_gene: TRBV5-4; CDR3nt: TGTGCCAGCAGCTTGGGACTACCTCGGGATACGCAGTATTTT; CDR3aa: CASSLGLPRDTQYF
abundance: NA; len: 15; d_gene: NA; j_gene: TRBJ2-2; v_gene: TRBV6-6; CDR3nt: TGTGCCAGCAGCCCCCACCCACTAGCTATCGGGGAGCTGTTTTTT; CDR3aa: CASSPHPLAIGELFF
abundance: few; len: 14; d_gene: NA; j_gene: TRBJ1-1; v_gene: TRBV28; CDR3nt: TGTGCCAGCAGTTTACAGGGAGGTAGCACTGAAGCTTTCTTT; CDR3aa: CASSLQGGSTEAFF
abundance: NA; len: 15; d_gene: NA; j_gene: TRBJ2-5; v_gene: TRBV6-6; CDR3nt: TGTGCCAGCAGTTACGGTAGCGCCTCCCAAGAGACCCAGTACTTC; CDR3aa: CASSYGSASQETQYF
abundance: few; len: 15; d_gene: TRBD2; j_gene: TRBJ2-5; v_gene: TRBV3-1/TRBV3-2; CDR3nt: TGTGCCAGCAGCACAACCGGGGGGGCCAGAAAGACCCAGTACTTC; CDR3aa: CASSTTGGARKTQYF
abundance: NA; len: 15; d_gene: TRBD2; j_gene: TRBJ2-7; v_gene: TRBV4-3; CDR3nt: TGCGCCAGCAGCCAATTGGTCCGGGGGGGGTACGAGCAGTACTTC; CDR3aa: CASSQLVRGGYEQYF
abundance: NA; len: 15; d_gene: TRBD1; j_gene: TRBJ1-2; v_gene: TRBV6-5; CDR3nt: TGTGCCAGCAGTTACGCCGGACAGGGGACGGTCGGCTACACCTTC; CDR3aa: CASSYAGQGTVGYTF
abundance: NA; len: 15; d_gene: TRBD1; j_gene: TRBJ1-2; v_gene: TRBV30; CDR3nt: TGTGCCTGGAGGCACAGGGGGCAGGGGAACTATGGCTACACCTTC; CDR3aa: CAWRHRGQGNYGYTF
abundance: NA; len: 11; d_gene: NA; j_gene: TRBJ2-5; v_gene: TRBV20-1; CDR3nt: TGCAGTGCGTGGACTGGAGAGACCCAGTACTTC; CDR3aa: CSAWTGETQYF
abundance: NA; len: 19; d_gene: TRBD2; j_gene: TRBJ2-7; v_gene: TRBV11-2; CDR3nt: TGTGCCAGCAGCCCCCGCCCCGGGACTAGCGGGGGGTTTTACTACGAGCAGTACTTC; CDR3aa: CASSPRPGTSGGFYYEQYF
abundance: once; len: 13; d_gene: NA; j_gene: TRBJ1-1; v_gene: TRBV10-3; CDR3nt: TGTGCCATCAGTGCTAATTGGAGGGGTGCAGCTTTCTTT; CDR3aa: CAISANWRGAAFF
abundance: NA; len: 15; d_gene: TRBD1; j_gene: TRBJ2-1; v_gene: TRBV28; CDR3nt: TGTGCCAGCAGTCCGTACGGGACAGGGGGCTATGAGCAGTTCTTC; CDR3aa: CASSPYGTGGYEQFF
abundance: NA; len: 16; d_gene: TRBD1; j_gene: TRBJ1-2; v_gene: TRBV18; CDR3nt: TGTGCCAGCTCACCCTCGATCCTGGGACAGGGACATGGCTACACCTTC; CDR3aa: CASSPSILGQGHGYTF
abundance: NA; len: 15; d_gene: NA; j_gene: TRBJ1-3; v_gene: TRBV11-2; CDR3nt: TGTGCCAGCAGCTTAGGAGGGGGCTCTGGAAACACCATATATTTT; CDR3aa: CASSLGGGSGNTIYF
abundance: NA; len: 14; d_gene: NA; j_gene: TRBJ2-2; v_gene: TRBV18; CDR3nt: TGTGCCAGCTCACCTCAGGGGAACACCGGGGAGCTGTTTTTT; CDR3aa: CASSPQGNTGELFF
abundance: once; len: 12; d_gene: TRBD2; j_gene: TRBJ2-5; v_gene: TRBV6-5; CDR3nt: TGTGCCAGCTCCCGGGAGGGCGAGACCCAGTACTTC; CDR3aa: CASSREGETQYF
abundance: NA; len: 14; d_gene: TRBD1; j_gene: TRBJ2-1; v_gene: TRBV7-6; CDR3nt: TGTGCCAGCAGCGGGGGGACAGGGCACAATGAGCAGTTCTTC; CDR3aa: CASSGGTGHNEQFF
abundance: NA; len: 15; d_gene: TRBD2; j_gene: TRBJ2-3; v_gene: TRBV7-2; CDR3nt: TGTGCCAGCAGTCCGCGGGGGGCCCTCACAGATACGCAGTATTTT; CDR3aa: CASSPRGALTDTQYF
abundance: NA; len: 13; d_gene: NA; j_gene: TRBJ2-7; v_gene: TRBV7-2; CDR3nt: TGTGCCAGCAGCTTAGCGTGGAGCTACGAGCAGTACTTC; CDR3aa: CASSLAWSYEQYF
abundance: NA; len: 18; d_gene: TRBD1; j_gene: TRBJ2-5; v_gene: TRBV9; CDR3nt: TGTGCCAGCAGCGGACAAGGCCTGGGACAGGGAGGCCAAGAGACCCAGTACTTC; CDR3aa: CASSGQGLGQGGQETQYF
abundance: once; len: 12; d_gene: NA; j_gene: TRBJ2-7; v_gene: TRBV6-1; CDR3nt: TGTGCCAGCAGTGAACGGGTCTACGAGCAGTACTTC; CDR3aa: CASSERVYEQYF
abundance: NA; len: 16; d_gene: NA; j_gene: TRBJ2-7; v_gene: TRBV12-2; CDR3nt: TGTGCAAGTCGCGCGACTAGCGGGCCACCCTCCTACGAGCAGTACTTC; CDR3aa: CASRATSGPPSYEQYF